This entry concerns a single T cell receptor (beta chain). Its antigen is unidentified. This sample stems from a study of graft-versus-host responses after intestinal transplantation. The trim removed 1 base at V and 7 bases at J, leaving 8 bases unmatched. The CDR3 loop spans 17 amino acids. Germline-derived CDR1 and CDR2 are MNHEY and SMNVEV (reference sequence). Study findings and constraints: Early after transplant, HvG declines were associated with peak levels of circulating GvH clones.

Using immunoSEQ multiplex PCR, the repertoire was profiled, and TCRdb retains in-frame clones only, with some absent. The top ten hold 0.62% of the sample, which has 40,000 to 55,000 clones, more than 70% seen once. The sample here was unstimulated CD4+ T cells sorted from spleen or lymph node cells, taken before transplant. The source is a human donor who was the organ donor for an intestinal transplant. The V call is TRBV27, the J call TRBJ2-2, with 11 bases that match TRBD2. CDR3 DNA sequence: TGTGCCAGCAGTTTATGGAAACTAGCGGGAGTAAACGGGGAGCTGTTTTTT. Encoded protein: CASSLWKLAGVNGELFF.